This T cell receptor beta chain comes out of a study of T cell responses to AZD1222 COVID-19 vaccine (dated by TCRdb to about 2021). Broadly, across the study: Because spike-specific TCR depth and breadth did not differ between the two schedules, AZD1222 recipients who got a second dose at roughly 4 weeks were pooled with those who got a second dose at roughly 12 weeks. TCR sequencing was performed for 230 to 250 trial participants, of whom about 210 were given two doses of AZD1222 and roughly 25 were given two doses of MenACWY control vaccine. Trial participants were enrolled by age into subgroups of 18-55, 56-69 and 70-plus years, and approximately 150, 30 and 60 TCR-sequenced participants, respectively, were included in these subgroups.

The time point label, as the study defines it: baseline before first vaccination. Samples from vaccinated people were obtained from the UK trials COV001 and COV002, which included a single-blind randomized controlled phase 2/3 trial of AZD1222 (ChAdOx1 nCoV-19) in healthy adults. For TCRbeta chain sequencing, PBMC samples from trial participants were taken at day 0 and at day 28 after the second dose. The CDR3 regions of human TCRbeta chains were analyzed by immunosequencing. On the study's bioinformatics: Repertoire TCRs were matched against a reference library of SARS-CoV-2-specific TCRs generated with the MIRA antigen-specificity platform. Breadth was defined as the fraction of unique TCRs that were SARS-CoV-2-associated. Depth was defined as the fraction of total T cells that were SARS-CoV-2-associated. Using the MIRA data, each spike-specific TCR was assigned both to the spike region to which the TCR was reactive and to a CD4 or CD8 class. Log10-transformed breadth and depth values were compared by one-way ANOVA with Sidak's multiple comparisons tests. The table was pulled from immuneACCESS by TCRdb, which kept in-frame rearrangements only. Such tables lose some clones; where checked, under half of the loss comes from unresolved V genes, and the rest has no known cause. D and trimming come from the DNA, and the V and J calls and clone size come from that table. The sample table holds about 92,000 clones, of which about nine tenths were seen once. Roughly 10% of the sample belongs to the ten largest clones.

Turning to this clone: Its antigen is currently not known. No clone much larger than this one lies a single base away; base qualities are absent.

The research as a whole found: Participants were mostly white British, with more females than males. The authors suggested clonal diversity may have been underestimated. In the small 56-69-year group, the increase in depth fell short of significance, most likely because of low power. Reportedly, close to half of the unique spike-specific TCRs recognized epitopes lying outside the regions that are mutated in the B.1.351 and B.1.1.7 variants. The whole spike protein was spanned by vaccine-associated CD4 TCRs, and dominant responses were seen in regions 160-218 and 743-854. Because no day 14 peak-response samples were available, the repertoires could be characterized only after the peak T cell response. Only five or six AZD1222 recipients were SARS-CoV-2 seropositive at baseline, limiting conclusions about previously exposed vaccinees. Spike-specific TCR breadth and depth rose significantly after two AZD1222 doses compared with day 0 and with MenACWY recipients.

Taken from cysteine to phenylalanine, the CDR3 has 14 residues. The kept DNA is CDR3 alone, 42 bases in frame from the first base. Trimming accounts for 6 bases at V and 7 bases at J, while the number of junction bases matched to no gene is 8. The germline V gene (reference sequence) specifies LNHDA as CDR1 and SQIVND as CDR2. The sequence was obtained from an adult in good health. The rearrangement combines TRBV19 with TRBJ2-3; 9 of the junction bases match TRBD1. Material: peripheral blood, obtained on day 0 of AZD1222 vaccination. The CDR3 is CASRITGGTNTQYF. The DNA is TGTGCCAGTAGGATTACAGGGGGCACGAATACGCAGTATTTT.